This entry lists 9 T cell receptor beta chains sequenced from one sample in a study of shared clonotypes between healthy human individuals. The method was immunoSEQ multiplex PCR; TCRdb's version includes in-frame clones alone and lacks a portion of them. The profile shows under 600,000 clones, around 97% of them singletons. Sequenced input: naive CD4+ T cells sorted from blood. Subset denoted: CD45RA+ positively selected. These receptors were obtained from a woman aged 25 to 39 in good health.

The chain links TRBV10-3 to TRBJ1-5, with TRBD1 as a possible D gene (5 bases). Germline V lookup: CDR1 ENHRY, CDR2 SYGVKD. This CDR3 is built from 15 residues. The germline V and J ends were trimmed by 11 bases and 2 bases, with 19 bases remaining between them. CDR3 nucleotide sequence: TGTGCCGCCGCTGGGGAGGGGATTCGCAATCAGCCCCAGCATTTT. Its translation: CAAAGEGIRNQPQHF.

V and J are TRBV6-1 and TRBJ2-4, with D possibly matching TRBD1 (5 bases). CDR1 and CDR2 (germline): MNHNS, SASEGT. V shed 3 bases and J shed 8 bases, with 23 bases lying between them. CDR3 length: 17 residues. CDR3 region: CASSDQKNNNHRYIQYF. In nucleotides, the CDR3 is TGTGCCAGCAGTGACCAAAAGAACAATAATCACAGGTACATTCAGTACTTC.

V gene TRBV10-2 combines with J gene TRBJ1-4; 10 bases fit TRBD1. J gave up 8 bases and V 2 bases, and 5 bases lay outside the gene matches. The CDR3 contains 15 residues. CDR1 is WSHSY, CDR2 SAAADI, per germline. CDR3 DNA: TGCGCCAGCAGTGAGCCCGGACAGGGGGGGGAAAAACTGTTTTTT. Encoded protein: CASSEPGQGGEKLFF.

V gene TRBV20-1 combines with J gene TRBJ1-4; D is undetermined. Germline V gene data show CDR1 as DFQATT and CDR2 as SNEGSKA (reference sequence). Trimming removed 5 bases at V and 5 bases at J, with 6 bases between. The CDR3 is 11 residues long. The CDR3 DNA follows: TGCAGTGCTTCCGGCAATGAAAAACTGTTTTTT. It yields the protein CSASGNEKLFF.

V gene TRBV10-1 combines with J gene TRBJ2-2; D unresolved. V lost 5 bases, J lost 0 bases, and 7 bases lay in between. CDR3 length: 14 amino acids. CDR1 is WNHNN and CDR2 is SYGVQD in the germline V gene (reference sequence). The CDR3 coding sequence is TGCGCCAGCAGTTTGACTGCGAACACCGGGGAGCTGTTTTTT. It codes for CASSLTANTGELFF.

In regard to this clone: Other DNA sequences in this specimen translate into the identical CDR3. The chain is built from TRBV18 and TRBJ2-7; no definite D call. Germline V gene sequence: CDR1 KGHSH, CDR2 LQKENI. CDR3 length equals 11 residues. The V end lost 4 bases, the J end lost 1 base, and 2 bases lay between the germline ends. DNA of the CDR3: TGTGCCAGCTCACTTTCCTACGAGCAGTACTTC. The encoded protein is CASSLSYEQYF.

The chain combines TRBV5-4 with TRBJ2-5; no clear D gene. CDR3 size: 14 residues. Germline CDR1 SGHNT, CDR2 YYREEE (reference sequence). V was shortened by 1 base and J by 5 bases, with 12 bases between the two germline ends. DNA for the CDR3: TGTGCCAGCAGCTTGTATATAGGGAAGGAGACCCAGTACTTC. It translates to CASSLYIGKETQYF.

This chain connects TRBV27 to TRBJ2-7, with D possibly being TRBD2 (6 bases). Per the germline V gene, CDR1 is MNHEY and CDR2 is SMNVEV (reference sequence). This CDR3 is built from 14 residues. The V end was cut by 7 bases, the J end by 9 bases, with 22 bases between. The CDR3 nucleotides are TGTGCCAGCACCAAAGGCGGGAACTACGAGCGGCAGTACTTC. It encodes CASTKGGNYERQYF.

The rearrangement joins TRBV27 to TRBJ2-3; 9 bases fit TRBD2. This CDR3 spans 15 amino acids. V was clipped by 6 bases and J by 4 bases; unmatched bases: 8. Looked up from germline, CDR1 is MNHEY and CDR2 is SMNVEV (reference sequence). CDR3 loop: CASRYSGSVADTQYF. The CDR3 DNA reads TGTGCCAGCAGATATAGCGGGAGTGTCGCAGATACGCAGTATTTT.